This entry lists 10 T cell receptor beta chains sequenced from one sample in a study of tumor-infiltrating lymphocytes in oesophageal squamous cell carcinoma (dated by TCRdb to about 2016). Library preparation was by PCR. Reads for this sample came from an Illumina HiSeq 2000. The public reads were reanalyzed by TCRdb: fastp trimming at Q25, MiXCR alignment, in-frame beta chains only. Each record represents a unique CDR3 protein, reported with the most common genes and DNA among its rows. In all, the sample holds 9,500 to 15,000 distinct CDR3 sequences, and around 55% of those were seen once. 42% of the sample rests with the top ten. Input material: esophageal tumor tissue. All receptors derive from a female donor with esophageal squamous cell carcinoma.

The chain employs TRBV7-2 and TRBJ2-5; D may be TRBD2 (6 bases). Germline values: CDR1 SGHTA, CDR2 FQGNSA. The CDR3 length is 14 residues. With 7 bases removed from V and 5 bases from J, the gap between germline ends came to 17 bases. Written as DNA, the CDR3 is TGTGCCAGCACCGAGGTGGGGAGGTTGGAGACCCAGTACTTC. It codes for CASTEVGRLETQYF. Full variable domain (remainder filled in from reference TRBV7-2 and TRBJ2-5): GAGVSQSPSNKVTEKGKDVELRCDPISGHTALYWYRQSLGQGLEFLIYFQGNSAPDKSGLPSDRFSAERTGGSVSTLTIQRTQQEDSAVYLCASTEVGRLETQYFGPGTRLLVL.

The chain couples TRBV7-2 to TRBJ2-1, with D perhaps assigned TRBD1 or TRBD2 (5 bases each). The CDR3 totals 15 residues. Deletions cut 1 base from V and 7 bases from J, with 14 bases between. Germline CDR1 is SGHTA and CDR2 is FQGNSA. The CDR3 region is CASSLGVRGQNEQFF. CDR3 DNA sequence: TGTGCCAGCAGCTTAGGTGTGAGGGGCCAGAATGAGCAGTTCTTC.

CDR3 in amino acids: CASSTVGLVNEQFF. The DNA for the CDR3 is TGTGCCAGCAGCACAGTCGGACTAGTAAATGAGCAGTTCTTC. This chain connects TRBV7-2 to TRBJ2-1; 7 bases match TRBD2. This CDR3 has 14 residues. Germline V gene data show CDR1 as SGHTA and CDR2 as FQGNSA. V trimming: 5 bases; J trimming: 7 bases; junction bases outside the gene matches: 8. The entire variable domain, with the rest obtained from reference TRBV7-2 and TRBJ2-1, is as follows: GAGVSQSPSNKVTEKGKDVELRCDPISGHTALYWYRQSLGQGLEFLIYFQGNSAPDKSGLPSDRFSAERTGGSVSTLTIQRTQQEDSAVYLCASSTVGLVNEQFFGPGTRLTVL.

The CDR3 here is CASSLAVAGDEQYF. CDR3 sequence (DNA): TGTGCCAGCAGCTTAGCGGTAGCGGGAGACGAGCAGTACTTC. The chain carries TRBV7-2 and TRBJ2-6; 9 bases are shared with TRBD2. The end of the DNA is better explained by TRBJ2-7, so the J call may be wrong. Germline lookup yields CDR1 SGHTA and CDR2 FQGNSA. This CDR3 has 14 amino acids.

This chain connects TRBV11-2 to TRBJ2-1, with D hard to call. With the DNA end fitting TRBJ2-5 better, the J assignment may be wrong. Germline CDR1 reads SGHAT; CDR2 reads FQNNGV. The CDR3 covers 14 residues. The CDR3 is CASSFNRRQETQYF. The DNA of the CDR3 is TGTGCCAGCAGCTTCAATCGGCGCCAAGAGACCCAGTACTTC.

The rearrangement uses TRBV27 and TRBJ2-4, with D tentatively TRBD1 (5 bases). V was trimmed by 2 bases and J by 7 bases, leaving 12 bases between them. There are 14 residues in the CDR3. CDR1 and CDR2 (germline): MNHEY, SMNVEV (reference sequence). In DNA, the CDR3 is TGTGCCAGCAGTTTACAGGGATCTGGGAACATTCAGTACTTC. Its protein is CASSLQGSGNIQYF.

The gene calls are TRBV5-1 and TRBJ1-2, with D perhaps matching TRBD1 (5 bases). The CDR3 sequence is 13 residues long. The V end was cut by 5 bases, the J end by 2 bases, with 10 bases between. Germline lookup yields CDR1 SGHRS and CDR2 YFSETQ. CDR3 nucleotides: TGCGCCAGCAGTGTACAGGAAAACTATGGCTACACCTTC. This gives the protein CASSVQENYGYTF.

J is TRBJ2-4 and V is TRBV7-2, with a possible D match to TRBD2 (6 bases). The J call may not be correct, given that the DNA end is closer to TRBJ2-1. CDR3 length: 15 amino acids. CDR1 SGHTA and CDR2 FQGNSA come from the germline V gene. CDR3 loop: CASSLYSGEGNEQFF. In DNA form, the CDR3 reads TGTGCCAGCAGCTTATATTCGGGAGAAGGGAATGAGCAGTTCTTC.

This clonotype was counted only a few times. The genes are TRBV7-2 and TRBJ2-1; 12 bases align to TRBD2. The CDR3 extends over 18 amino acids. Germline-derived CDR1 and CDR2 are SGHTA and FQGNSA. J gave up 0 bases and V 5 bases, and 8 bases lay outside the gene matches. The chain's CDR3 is CASSLYRTSGASYNEQFF. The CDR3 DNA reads TGTGCCAGCAGCCTATATCGGACTAGCGGGGCCTCCTACAATGAGCAGTTCTTC.

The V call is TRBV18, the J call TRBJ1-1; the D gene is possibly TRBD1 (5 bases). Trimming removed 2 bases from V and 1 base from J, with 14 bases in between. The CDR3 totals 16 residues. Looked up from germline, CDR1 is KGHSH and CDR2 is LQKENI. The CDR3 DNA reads TGTGCCAGCTCACCAGGGGGTGGCAGAACGAACACTGAAGCTTTCTTT. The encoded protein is CASSPGGGRTNTEAFF.